Shown below are 4 T cell receptor beta chains from a single sample sequenced in a study of shared clonotypes between healthy human individuals. The repertoire was sequenced with immunoSEQ multiplex PCR; TCRdb's copy has only in-frame clones and lacks some. Of more than 2 million clones listed, 90% to 95% are singletons. Selected positively for CCR7 and CD45RO-negative, naive CD8 cells excluded terminally differentiated effector memory CD45RA+ cells. The sequenced sample consisted of naive CD8+ T cells from PBMCs. Source of these receptors: a young man in good health. Some clones in this sample may be carry-over from other donors' samples.

The chain joins TRBV6-6 to TRBJ2-5; D might be TRBD2 (6 bases). There are 13 residues in the CDR3. Trimming removed 7 bases at V and 5 bases at J, with 14 bases between. From germline, CDR1 is MNHNY and CDR2 SVGAGI (reference sequence). Written as DNA, the CDR3 is TGTGCCAGCAACGGAGGGCCTGGGGAGACCCAGTACTTC. This codes for CASNGGPGETQYF.

V and J are TRBV27 and TRBJ2-2; 10 nucleotides line up with TRBD2. J was trimmed by 6 bases and V by 2 bases; bases with no gene match: 9. CDR3 length: 17 amino acids. Germline CDR1 is MNHEY and CDR2 is SMNVEV (reference sequence). The CDR3 bases are TGTGCCAGCAGTTTAATCATCCCTAGCGGGAGTTCCGGGGAGCTGTTTTTT. As protein: CASSLIIPSGSSGELFF.

With respect to this clone: This sample includes further DNA sequences coding for the same CDR3. V gene TRBV9 combines with J gene TRBJ2-7; D may be TRBD1 (5 bases). This CDR3 is built from 14 residues. Germline assignment: CDR1 SGDLS and CDR2 YYNGEE. Trimming left V 3 bases short and J 0 bases short, with 10 bases between. The DNA for the CDR3 is TGTGCCAGCAGCGAAGACAGAAGCTCCTACGAGCAGTACTTC. This encodes CASSEDRSSYEQYF.

The chain uses TRBV14 and TRBJ2-7; maybe TRBD1 (6 bases). The V and J ends lost 1 base and 2 bases respectively, with 12 bases between them. The CDR3 loop spans 15 amino acids. Germline CDR1 reads SGHDN; CDR2 reads FVKESK. CDR3 in DNA: TGTGCCAGCAGCCAAGGGGGCGAGGGGGCCTACGAGCAGTACTTC. It specifies CASSQGGEGAYEQYF.